What follows are 30 T cell receptor beta chains derived from one specimen sequenced in a study of cytomegalovirus exposure and HLA in healthy donors. TCRdb's table, derived via immunoSEQ multiplex PCR, lists solely in-frame clones and lacks some. The table lists 150,000 to 200,000 clones, roughly 89% of them singletons. The sequencing sample was made of PBMCs. These receptor sequences come from a woman aged 18-29 years in good health and CMV-seropositive.

The rearrangement links TRBV4-3 to TRBJ2-1, with a weak D call TRBD2 (6 bases). Trimming removed 0 bases from V and 10 bases from J, with 22 bases in between. CDR1 LGHNA and CDR2 YSLEER come from the germline V gene. The CDR3 extends over 17 amino acids. The CDR3 is CASSQEGRGNIKKEQFF. CDR3 DNA sequence: TGCGCCAGCAGCCAAGAGGGTCGCGGGAACATTAAGAAGGAGCAGTTCTTC.

This clone appeared a single time. The rearrangement joins TRBV7-6 to TRBJ2-1; 7 bases fit TRBD2. The CDR3 runs 17 residues. V was clipped by 0 bases and J by 0 bases; unmatched bases: 5. The germline V gene has CDR1 SGHVS and CDR2 FNYEAQ. CDR3 loop: CASSLALGGSSYNEQFF. In DNA, the CDR3 is TGTGCCAGCAGCTTAGCTTTAGGCGGGAGCTCCTACAATGAGCAGTTCTTC.

This CDR3 is CASSTRQGGAEAFF. The CDR3 DNA sequence: TGTGCCAGCAGCACCAGACAGGGAGGCGCTGAAGCTTTCTTT. The rearrangement links TRBV7-8 to TRBJ1-1, with 7 bases matching TRBD1. CDR1 and CDR2 (germline): SGHVS, FQNEAQ. The CDR3 contains 14 residues. The trim removed 5 bases at V and 6 bases at J, leaving 9 bases unmatched.

This clone has ten or more counts. The rearrangement uses TRBV6-1 and TRBJ2-1; D is ambiguous. CDR3 length equals 14 residues. The V end was cut by 7 bases, the J end by 4 bases, with 14 bases between. CDR1 MNHNS and CDR2 SASEGT come from the germline V gene. The CDR3 DNA follows: TGTGCCAGCACCGAACTTCAGGATTACAATGAGCAGTTCTTC. It specifies CASTELQDYNEQFF.

This clone appeared a few times. V gene TRBV7-2 combines with J gene TRBJ2-7; 9 bases are shared with TRBD2. The CDR3 spans 16 residues. Unmatched junction bases numbered 5, after V lost 0 bases and J lost 2 bases. Germline CDR1 is SGHTA and CDR2 is FQGNSA. The CDR3 protein is CASSLAVAGDTYEQYF. CDR3 nucleotide sequence: TGTGCCAGCAGCTTAGCAGTAGCGGGAGACACCTACGAGCAGTACTTC.

The J gene is TRBJ1-2, the V gene TRBV9; TRBD1 matches at 11 bases. J lost 7 bases, V lost 1 base, and 9 bases had no gene match. Germline lookup yields CDR1 SGDLS and CDR2 YYNGEE. This CDR3 has 16 amino acids. DNA of the CDR3: TGTGCCAGCAGCGTACCGAGGACAGGGGGCGCGGGTGGCTACACCTTC. This gives the protein CASSVPRTGGAGGYTF.

This chain connects TRBV10-3 to TRBJ2-1; perhaps TRBD2 as D (6 bases). The CDR3 runs to 13 residues. V lost 7 bases, J lost 7 bases, and 14 bases lay in between. Looked up from germline, CDR1 is ENHRY and CDR2 is SYGVKD. CDR3 amino acids: CAINKDYGNEQFF. The CDR3 DNA sequence: TGTGCCATCAACAAGGACTACGGTAATGAGCAGTTCTTC.

J is TRBJ2-2 and V is TRBV6-1, with 9 positions matching TRBD1. Germline CDR1 is MNHNS and CDR2 is SASEGT. The CDR3 runs to 15 residues. Losses at the gene ends were 6 bases for V and 6 bases for J; bases not matched to a gene: 8. CDR3 nucleotides: TGTGCCAGCAGCCCAGGACAGGGGATTGCCGGGGAGCTGTTTTTT. This translates into CASSPGQGIAGELFF.

This clone was seen a single time. The rearrangement links TRBV7-9 to TRBJ2-7, with 10 bases that match TRBD2. There are 18 residues in the CDR3. CDR1 SEHNR and CDR2 FQNEAQ come from the germline V gene (reference sequence). With V trimmed by 0 bases and J by 3 bases, 11 bases remained unmatched. The CDR3 coding sequence is TGTGCCAGCAGCTTAGCGCATCAACCTAGCGGGAGTGACTACGAGCAGTACTTC. Its translation: CASSLAHQPSGSDYEQYF.

The chain employs TRBV18 and TRBJ2-5; D may be TRBD2 (6 bases). The CDR3 loop spans 15 amino acids. The ends were cut back, 3 bases at V and 5 bases at J, with 16 bases in the middle. Germline loops: CDR1 KGHSH, CDR2 LQKENI. The DNA of the CDR3 is TGTGCCAGCTCACCCCCGGGGCGGGGTTGGGAGACCCAGTACTTC. Amino acids: CASSPPGRGWETQYF.

The CDR3 nucleotides are TGTGCCAGCTCACCACCGGGTATCAGGGGTTCGACCCATGGCTACACCTTC. Translating gives CASSPPGIRGSTHGYTF. The chain is built from TRBV18 and TRBJ1-2; D perhaps matches TRBD1 (6 bases). V was shortened by 0 bases and J by 6 bases, with 20 bases between the two germline ends. The CDR3 extends over 17 amino acids. From germline, CDR1 is KGHSH and CDR2 LQKENI.

The chain employs TRBV5-4 and TRBJ2-3; tentatively, D is TRBD2 (7 bases). The CDR3 runs 17 residues. V was pared by 6 bases and J by 4 bases, with 24 bases between. Germline CDR1 is SGHNT and CDR2 is YYREEE (reference sequence). The CDR3 loop reads CASTRKGSGGGADTQYF. The CDR3 bases are TGTGCCAGCACTAGGAAGGGTAGCGGAGGGGGGGCAGATACGCAGTATTTT. The whole variable domain, remainder taken from reference TRBV5-4 and TRBJ2-3, is ETGVTQSPTHLIKTRGQQVTLRCSSQSGHNTVSWYQQALGQGPQFIFQYYREEENGRGNFPPRFSGLQFPNYSSELNVNALELDDSALYLCASTRKGSGGGADTQYFGPGTRLTVL.

The chain is built from TRBV2 and TRBJ2-3, with a possible D match to TRBD2 (6 bases). CDR1 and CDR2 from the germline V gene are SNHLY and FYNNEI. The ends were cut back, 5 bases at V and 7 bases at J, with 16 bases in the middle. The CDR3 has 14 residues. In nucleotides, the CDR3 is TGTGCCAGCAGTTTAGGCGGGGCCTACTATACGCAGTATTTT. It translates to CASSLGGAYYTQYF.

The rearrangement uses TRBV10-3 and TRBJ2-1; TRBD2 matches at 14 bases. The CDR3 has 16 amino acids. CDR1 and CDR2 (germline): ENHRY, SYGVKD. V lost 5 bases, J lost 6 bases, and 6 bases stayed unmatched. DNA of the CDR3: TGTGCCATCAGTCGACTAGCGGGAGGGCATAGCAATGAGCAGTTCTTC. Residues: CAISRLAGGHSNEQFF.

V gene TRBV19 combines with J gene TRBJ1-2; the D gene is possibly TRBD1 (6 bases). The CDR3 spans 15 residues. Germline CDR1 reads LNHDA; CDR2 reads SQIVND (reference sequence). Trimming took 7 bases from V and 4 from J, leaving 19 bases between them. This CDR3 is CASTPTGEDFYGYTF. Written as DNA, the CDR3 is TGTGCCAGTACCCCGACAGGAGAAGACTTCTATGGCTACACCTTC.

The chain couples TRBV13 to TRBJ2-3; no firm D call. The length of the CDR3 is 16 residues. V dropped 5 bases and J dropped 2 bases, with 17 bases sitting between them. Germline CDR1 and CDR2: PRHDT and FYEKMQ (reference sequence). The CDR3 region has the DNA TGTGCCAGCAGCCGCCCCGGTTATTCATTCACAGATACGCAGTATTTT. As protein: CASSRPGYSFTDTQYF.

The rearrangement links TRBV10-2 to TRBJ2-3; 14 bases are shared with TRBD2. The CDR3 has 15 amino acids. The V gene's germline CDR1 is WSHSY and CDR2 SAAADI. V lost 6 bases to trimming and J lost 5 bases; unmatched junction nucleotides: 4. The CDR3 DNA follows: TGCGCCAGCAGGGAAGGACTAGCGGGAGGAGATACGCAGTATTTT. This codes for CASREGLAGGDTQYF.

This chain uses TRBV10-3 with TRBJ2-7; the D gene is possibly TRBD2 (5 bases). CDR3 size: 13 residues. V lost 4 bases, J lost 2 bases, and 9 bases lay in between. Germline CDR1 is ENHRY and CDR2 is SYGVKD. The CDR3 bases are TGTGCCATCAGTGCGGGAATCACCTACGAGCAGTACTTC. Translation: CAISAGITYEQYF.

V and J are TRBV7-2 and TRBJ2-3; 11 nucleotides line up with TRBD1. Trimming removed 5 bases from V and 4 bases from J; junction bases left unmatched: 2. The CDR3 sequence is 14 residues long. Germline V gene sequence: CDR1 SGHTA, CDR2 FQGNSA. DNA of the CDR3: TGTGCCAGCAGCCGGGACAGGGGGGCAGATACGCAGTATTTT. This codes for CASSRDRGADTQYF.

This clone came up a few times. The chain uses TRBV15 and TRBJ1-5; the D is unclear. CDR1 and CDR2 (germline): LNHNV, YYDKDF (reference sequence). This CDR3 comprises 12 residues. Trimming removed 0 bases from V and 10 bases from J, with 7 bases in between. The CDR3 spells CATSRDSDPQHF. CDR3 sequence (DNA): TGTGCCACCAGCAGAGATAGCGATCCCCAGCATTTT.

The chain uses TRBV10-3 and TRBJ2-2; 9 bases are shared with TRBD1. J lost 2 bases, V lost 8 bases, and 9 bases had no gene match. This CDR3 comprises 16 residues. Germline CDR1 and CDR2: ENHRY and SYGVKD. In DNA form, the CDR3 reads TGTGCCATCGGGGAGGGGACAGGGATTAACACCGGGGAGCTGTTTTTT. As protein: CAIGEGTGINTGELFF.

The gene calls are TRBV20-1 and TRBJ1-1; no definite D call. With 6 bases removed from V and 1 base from J, the gap between germline ends came to 6 bases. Germline CDR1 is DFQATT and CDR2 is SNEGSKA (reference sequence). This CDR3 is 11 amino acids long. The CDR3 sequence: CSASRNTEAFF. The CDR3 coding sequence is TGCAGTGCCTCGAGGAACACTGAAGCTTTCTTT.

The chain is built from TRBV25-1 and TRBJ2-5; 7 bases fit TRBD2. Germline CDR1 reads MGHDK; CDR2 reads SYGVNS. The CDR3 spans 14 residues. V shed 1 base, J shed 3 bases, and the junction held 2 bases outside the gene matches. DNA of the CDR3: TGTGCCAGCAGTGAATGGCGGGAGAAAGAGACCCAGTACTTC. Its protein is CASSEWREKETQYF.

CDR3 loop: CASRTGPNQPQHF. The CDR3 nucleotides are TGCGCCAGTCGGACAGGACCGAATCAGCCCCAGCATTTT. The chain combines TRBV5-1 with TRBJ1-5; 7 nucleotides agree with TRBD1. Germline CDR1 and CDR2: SGHRS and YFSETQ. V gave up 8 bases and J gave up 4 bases; unmatched junction bases: 6. The CDR3 is 13 residues long. The complete variable domain, with remaining parts taken from reference TRBV5-1 and TRBJ1-5, reads KAGVTQTPRYLIKTRGQQVTLSCSPISGHRSVSWYQQTPGQGLQFLFEYFSETQRNKGNFPGRFSGRQFSNSRSEMNVSTLELGDSALYLCASRTGPNQPQHFGDGTRLSIL.

The chain's CDR3 is CASSELTGVGEQFF. CDR3 nucleotides: TGCGCCAGCAGTGAGTTAACAGGGGTGGGTGAGCAGTTCTTC. The chain combines TRBV10-2 with TRBJ2-1, with 7 bases fitting TRBD1. This CDR3 region has 14 residues. V lost 1 base to trimming and J lost 9 bases; unmatched junction nucleotides: 6. From germline, CDR1 is WSHSY and CDR2 SAAADI.

The rearrangement uses TRBV7-8 and TRBJ1-1; D remains ambiguous. Per the germline V gene, CDR1 is SGHVS and CDR2 is FQNEAQ. The CDR3 totals 13 residues. V lost 3 bases and J 5 bases, leaving 10 bases between the germline ends. The CDR3 DNA follows: TGTGCCAGCAGCTTGCTGGAGGAGACTGAAGCTTTCTTT. This codes for CASSLLEETEAFF.

The chain combines TRBV6-1 with TRBJ2-3; 8 bases agree with TRBD2. This CDR3 spans 15 amino acids. Germline CDR1 and CDR2: MNHNS and SASEGT. The trim removed 3 bases at V and 4 bases at J, leaving 6 bases unmatched. Here the CDR3 DNA reads TGTGCCAGCAGTGACTTCAGCGGGAGTGCAGATACGCAGTATTTT. Its translation is CASSDFSGSADTQYF.

The chain is built from TRBV29-1 and TRBJ1-1, with no clear D. This CDR3 region has 11 residues. CDR1 is SQVTM, CDR2 ANQGSEA, per germline. V shed 7 bases and J shed 11 bases, with 17 bases lying between them. The CDR3 loop is CSGGRGRLAFF. CDR3 nucleotide sequence: TGCAGCGGCGGGCGGGGTCGCTTGGCTTTCTTT.

The chain combines TRBV18 with TRBJ1-1, with D unresolved. V lost 2 bases and J 9 bases, leaving 13 bases between the germline ends. The CDR3 loop spans 13 amino acids. The V gene's germline CDR1 is KGHSH and CDR2 LQKENI. CDR3 region: CASSPSGVMQAFF. CDR3 DNA: TGTGCCAGCTCACCATCCGGGGTCATGCAAGCTTTCTTT.

This sequence joins TRBV7-6 and TRBJ2-1, with unresolved D. Trimming removed 1 base at V and 4 bases at J, with 5 bases between. Germline V gene lookup returns CDR1 SGHVS and CDR2 FNYEAQ. This CDR3 has 13 residues. In nucleotides, the CDR3 is TGTGCCAGCAGCTTAGGAGCTTACAATGAGCAGTTCTTC. It yields the protein CASSLGAYNEQFF. Full variable domain (outside the CDR3, taken from reference TRBV7-6 and TRBJ2-1): GAGVSQSPRYKVTKRGQDVALRCDPISGHVSLYWYRQALGQGPEFLTYFNYEAQQDKSGLPNDRFSAERPEGSISTLTIQRTEQRDSAMYRCASSLGAYNEQFFGPGTRLTVL.